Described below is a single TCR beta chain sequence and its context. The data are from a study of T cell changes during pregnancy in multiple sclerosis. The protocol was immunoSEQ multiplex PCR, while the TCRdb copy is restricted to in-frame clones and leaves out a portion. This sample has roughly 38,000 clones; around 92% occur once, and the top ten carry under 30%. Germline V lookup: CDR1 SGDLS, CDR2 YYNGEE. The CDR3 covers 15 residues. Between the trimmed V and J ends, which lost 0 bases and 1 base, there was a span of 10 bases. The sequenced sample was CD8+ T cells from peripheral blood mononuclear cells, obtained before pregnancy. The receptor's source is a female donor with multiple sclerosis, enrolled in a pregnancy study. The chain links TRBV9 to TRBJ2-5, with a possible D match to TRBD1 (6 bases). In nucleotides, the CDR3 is TGTGCCAGCAGCGTAGGTTCAGGGGTCCAAGAGACCCAGTACTTC. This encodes CASSVGSGVQETQYF.